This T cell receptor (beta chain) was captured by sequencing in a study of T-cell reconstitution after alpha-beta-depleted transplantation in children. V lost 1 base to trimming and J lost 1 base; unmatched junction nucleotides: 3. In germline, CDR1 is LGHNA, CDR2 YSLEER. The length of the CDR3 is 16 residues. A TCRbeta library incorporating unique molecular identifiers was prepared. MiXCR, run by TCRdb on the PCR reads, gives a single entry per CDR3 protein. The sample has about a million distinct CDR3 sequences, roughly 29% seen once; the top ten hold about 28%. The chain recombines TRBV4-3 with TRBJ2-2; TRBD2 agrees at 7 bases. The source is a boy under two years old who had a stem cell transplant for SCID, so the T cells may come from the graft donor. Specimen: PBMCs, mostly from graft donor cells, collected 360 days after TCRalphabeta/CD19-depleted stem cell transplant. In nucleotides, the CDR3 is TGCGCCAGCAGCCAAGTACTAGCGAAGAACACCGGGGAGCTGTTTTTT. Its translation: CASSQVLAKNTGELFF.